The table lists the clone carrying this TCR beta chain with many counts. Each CDR3 protein gets one entry after TCRdb re-called the 5' RACE reads with MiXCR. The sample records about 530,000 distinct CDR3 sequences, approximately 16% being singletons. These data belong to a study of identical twins. The CDR3 extends over 16 amino acids. CDR1 and CDR2 (germline): SGHAT, FQNNGV. The ends were cut back, 3 bases at V and 0 bases at J, with 14 bases in the middle. These data also featured in a second study, about yellow fever vaccine responses in identical twins.

The chain links TRBV11-2 to TRBJ1-1; no clear D gene. The material sequenced was CD4+ T cells sorted from blood. This receptor was identified in a woman in her late teens or twenties in good health. This CDR3 reads CASSFGPVNMNTEAFF. The CDR3 DNA sequence: TGTGCCAGCAGCTTTGGGCCGGTTAACATGAACACTGAAGCTTTCTTT.